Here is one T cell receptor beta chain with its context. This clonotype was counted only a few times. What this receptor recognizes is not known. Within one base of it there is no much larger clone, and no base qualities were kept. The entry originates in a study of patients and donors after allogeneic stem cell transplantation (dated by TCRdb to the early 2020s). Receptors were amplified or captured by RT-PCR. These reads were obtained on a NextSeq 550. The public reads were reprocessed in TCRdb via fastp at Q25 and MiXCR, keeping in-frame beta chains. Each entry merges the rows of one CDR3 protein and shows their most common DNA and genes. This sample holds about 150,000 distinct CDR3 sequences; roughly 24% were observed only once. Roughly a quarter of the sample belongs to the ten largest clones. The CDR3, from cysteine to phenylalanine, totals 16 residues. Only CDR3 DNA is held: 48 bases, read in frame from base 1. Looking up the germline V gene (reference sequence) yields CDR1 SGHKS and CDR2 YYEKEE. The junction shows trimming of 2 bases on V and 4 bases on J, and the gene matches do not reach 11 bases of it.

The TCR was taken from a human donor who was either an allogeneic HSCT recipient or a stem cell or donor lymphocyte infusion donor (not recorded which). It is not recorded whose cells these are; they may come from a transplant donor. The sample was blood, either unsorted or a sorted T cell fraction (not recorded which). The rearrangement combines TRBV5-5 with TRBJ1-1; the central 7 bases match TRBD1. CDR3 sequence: CASSLDRGRGTTEAFF. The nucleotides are TGTGCCAGCAGCTTAGATAGAGGCAGGGGGACCACTGAAGCTTTCTTT.